What follows describes a single T cell receptor beta chain. Its antigen remains unknown. This record belongs to a study of T cell repertoires in cytomegalovirus infection. General study findings and limits: HLA-C-restricted CMV clonotypes gave the most frequent clonotype in two of eight donors.

V dropped 3 bases and J dropped 14 bases, with 9 bases sitting between them. The CDR3 contains 10 residues. The germline CDR1 and CDR2 sequences are MNHNS and SASEGT. TCRdb re-called the reads through MiXCR, storing one row per CDR3 protein. The sample records roughly 920,000 distinct CDR3 sequences, around 29% being singletons. This sequence originates from a human donor in good health (CMV status not recorded). Some clones in this sample may be carry-over from other donors' samples. The V and J genes are TRBV6-1 and TRBJ2-3; D might be TRBD1 (5 bases). Sequencing used cultured CD8+ T cells from PBMCs, obtained from culture after CMV antigen stimulation. The CDR3 loop reads CASSEGRVYF. CDR3 nucleotide sequence: TGTGCCAGCAGTGAGGGGCGAGTGTATTTT.